This TCR beta chain came from a study of PD-1 blockade in classical Hodgkin lymphoma. Findings and limits, study-wide: Prior therapy or disease activity may underlie the repertoire differences, whose causes remain undefined.

Comment on this clone: Its antigen is currently unknown.

The germline gives CDR1 MNHEY, CDR2 SVGAGI. CDR3 length: 13 residues. Germline trimming cut 7 bases from V and 6 bases from J; bases unmatched to any gene: 6. Here immunoSEQ multiplex PCR was the method, and the copy in TCRdb shows in-frame clones only, minus some. The sample has nearly 100,000 clones; over 80% are singletons. Following autologous stem cell transplantation, relapse occurred in every patient, and exposure to brentuximab vedotin varied. The chain is built from TRBV6-5 and TRBJ2-1; 7 bases agree with TRBD1. The source was peripheral blood mononuclear cells (PBMCs), collected at baseline. This sequence originates from a human donor with classical Hodgkin lymphoma. Here the CDR3 reads CASTRTGINEQFF. Written as DNA, the CDR3 is TGTGCCAGCACCCGGACAGGAATCAATGAGCAGTTCTTC.